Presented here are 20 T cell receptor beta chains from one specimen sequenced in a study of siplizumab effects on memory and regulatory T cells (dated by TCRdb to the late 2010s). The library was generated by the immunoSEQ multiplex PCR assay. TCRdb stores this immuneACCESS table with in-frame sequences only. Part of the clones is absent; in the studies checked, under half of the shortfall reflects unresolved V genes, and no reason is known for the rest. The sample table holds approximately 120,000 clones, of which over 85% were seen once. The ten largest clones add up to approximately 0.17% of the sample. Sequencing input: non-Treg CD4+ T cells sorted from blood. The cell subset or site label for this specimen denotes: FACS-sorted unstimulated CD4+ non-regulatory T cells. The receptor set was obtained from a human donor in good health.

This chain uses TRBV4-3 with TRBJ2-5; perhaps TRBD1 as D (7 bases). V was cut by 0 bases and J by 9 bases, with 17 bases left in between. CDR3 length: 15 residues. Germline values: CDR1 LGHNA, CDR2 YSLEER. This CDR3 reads CASSQDPRQGEAQYF. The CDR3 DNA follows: TGCGCCAGCAGCCAAGACCCCCGGCAGGGGGAGGCCCAGTACTTC.

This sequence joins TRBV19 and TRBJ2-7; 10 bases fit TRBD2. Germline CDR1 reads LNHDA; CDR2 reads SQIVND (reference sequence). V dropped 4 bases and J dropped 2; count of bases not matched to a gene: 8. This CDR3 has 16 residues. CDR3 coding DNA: TGTGCCAGTAGTACCGCTCGGACTAGCGGAGCCTACGAGCAGTACTTC. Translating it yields CASSTARTSGAYEQYF. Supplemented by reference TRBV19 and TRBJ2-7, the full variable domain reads DGGITQSPKYLFRKEGQNVTLSCEQNLNHDAMYWYRQDPGQGLRLIYYSQIVNDFQKGDIAEGYSVSREKKESFPLTVTSAQKNPTAFYLCASSTARTSGAYEQYFGPGTRLTVT.

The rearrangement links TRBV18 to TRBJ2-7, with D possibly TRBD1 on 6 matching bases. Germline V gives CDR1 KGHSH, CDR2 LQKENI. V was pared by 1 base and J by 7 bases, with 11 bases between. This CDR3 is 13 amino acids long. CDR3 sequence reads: CASSPQGVREQYF. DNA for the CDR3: TGTGCCAGCTCACCACAGGGGGTGAGGGAGCAGTACTTC.

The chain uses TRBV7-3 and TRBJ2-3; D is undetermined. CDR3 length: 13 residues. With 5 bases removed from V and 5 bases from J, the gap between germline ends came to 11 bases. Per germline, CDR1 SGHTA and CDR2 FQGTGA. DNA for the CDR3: TGTGCCAGCAGCCCATTACCTGGAGATACGCAGTATTTT. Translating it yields CASSPLPGDTQYF.

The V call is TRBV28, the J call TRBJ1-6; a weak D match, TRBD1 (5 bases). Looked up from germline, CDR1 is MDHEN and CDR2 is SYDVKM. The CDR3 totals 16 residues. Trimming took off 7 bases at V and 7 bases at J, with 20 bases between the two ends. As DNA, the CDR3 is TGTGCCAGCACCCAAGAATCAGGGTTGTGGAATTCACCCCTCCACTTT. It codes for CASTQESGLWNSPLHF.

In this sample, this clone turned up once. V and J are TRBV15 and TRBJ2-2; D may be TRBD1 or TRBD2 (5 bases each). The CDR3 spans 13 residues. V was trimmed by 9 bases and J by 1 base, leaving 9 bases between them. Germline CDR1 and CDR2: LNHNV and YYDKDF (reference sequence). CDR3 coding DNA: TGTGCCACGAGGGGACGGAACACCGGGGAGCTGTTTTTT. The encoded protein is CATRGRNTGELFF. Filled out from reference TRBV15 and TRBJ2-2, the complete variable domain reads DAMVIQNPRYQVTQFGKPVTLSCSQTLNHNVMYWYQQKSSQAPKLLFHYYDKDFNNEADTPDNFQSRRPNTSFCFLDIRSPGLGDTAMYLCATRGRNTGELFFGEGSRLTVL.

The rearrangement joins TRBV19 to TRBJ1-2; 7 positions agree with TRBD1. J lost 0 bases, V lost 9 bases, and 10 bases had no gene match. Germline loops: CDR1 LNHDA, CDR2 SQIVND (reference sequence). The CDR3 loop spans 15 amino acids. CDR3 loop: CASQSGQDANYGYTF. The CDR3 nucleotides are TGTGCCAGCCAGTCCGGACAGGACGCTAACTATGGCTACACCTTC.

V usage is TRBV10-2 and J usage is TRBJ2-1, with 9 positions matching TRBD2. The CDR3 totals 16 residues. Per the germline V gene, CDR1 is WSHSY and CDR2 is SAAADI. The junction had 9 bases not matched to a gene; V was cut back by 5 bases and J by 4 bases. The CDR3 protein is CASSSTGTSPYNEQFF. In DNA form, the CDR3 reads TGCGCCAGCAGTTCGACCGGGACTAGCCCTTACAATGAGCAGTTCTTC.

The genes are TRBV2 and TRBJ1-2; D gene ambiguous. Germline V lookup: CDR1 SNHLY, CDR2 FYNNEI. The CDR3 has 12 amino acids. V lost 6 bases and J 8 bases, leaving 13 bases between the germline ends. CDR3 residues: CASREGVEGYTF. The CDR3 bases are TGTGCCAGCAGAGAGGGCGTCGAGGGCTACACCTTC.

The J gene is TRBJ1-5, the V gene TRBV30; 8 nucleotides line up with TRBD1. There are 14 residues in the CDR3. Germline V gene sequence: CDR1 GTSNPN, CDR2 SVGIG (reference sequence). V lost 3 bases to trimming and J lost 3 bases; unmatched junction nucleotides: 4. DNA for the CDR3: TGTGCCTGGAGAGGACAGGGACTCAATCAGCCCCAGCATTTT. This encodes CAWRGQGLNQPQHF.

The CDR3 loop reads CAWSVQLDTQYF. The CDR3 DNA reads as TGTGCCTGGAGTGTACAGCTGGATACGCAGTATTTT. V is TRBV30 and J is TRBJ2-3; D call uncertain. Between the trimmed V and J ends, which lost 0 bases and 6 bases, there was a span of 7 bases. The CDR3 totals 12 residues. Germline CDR1 reads GTSNPN; CDR2 reads SVGIG (reference sequence).

This chain's CDR3 is CASSFGQGARETQYF. The CDR3 coding sequence is TGTGCCAGCAGTTTCGGACAGGGGGCGAGGGAGACCCAGTACTTC. This chain joins TRBV28 and TRBJ2-5; TRBD1 aligns across 11 bases. CDR1 and CDR2 from the germline V gene are MDHEN and SYDVKM. The V segment lost 3 bases and the J segment 5 bases; nucleotides outside the gene matches: 5. CDR3 size: 15 residues.

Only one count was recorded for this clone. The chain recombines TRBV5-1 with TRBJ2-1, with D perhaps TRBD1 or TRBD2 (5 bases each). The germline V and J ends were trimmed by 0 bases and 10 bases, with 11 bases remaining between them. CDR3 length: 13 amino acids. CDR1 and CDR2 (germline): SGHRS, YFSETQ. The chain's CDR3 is CASSLGEGREQFF. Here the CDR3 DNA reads TGCGCCAGCAGCTTGGGTGAGGGACGGGAGCAGTTCTTC. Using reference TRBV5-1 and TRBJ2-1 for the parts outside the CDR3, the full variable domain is KAGVTQTPRYLIKTRGQQVTLSCSPISGHRSVSWYQQTPGQGLQFLFEYFSETQRNKGNFPGRFSGRQFSNSRSEMNVSTLELGDSALYLCASSLGEGREQFFGPGTRLTVL.

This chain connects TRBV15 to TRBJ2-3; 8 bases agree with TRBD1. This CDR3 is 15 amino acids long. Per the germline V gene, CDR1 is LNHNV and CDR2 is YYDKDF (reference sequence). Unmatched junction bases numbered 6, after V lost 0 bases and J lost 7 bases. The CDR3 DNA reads TGTGCCACCAGCAGAGACAGGGGGCCTACAAATACGCAGTATTTT. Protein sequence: CATSRDRGPTNTQYF. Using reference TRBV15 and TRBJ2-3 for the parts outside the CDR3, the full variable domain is DAMVIQNPRYQVTQFGKPVTLSCSQTLNHNVMYWYQQKSSQAPKLLFHYYDKDFNNEADTPDNFQSRRPNTSFCFLDIRSPGLGDTAMYLCATSRDRGPTNTQYFGPGTRLTVL.

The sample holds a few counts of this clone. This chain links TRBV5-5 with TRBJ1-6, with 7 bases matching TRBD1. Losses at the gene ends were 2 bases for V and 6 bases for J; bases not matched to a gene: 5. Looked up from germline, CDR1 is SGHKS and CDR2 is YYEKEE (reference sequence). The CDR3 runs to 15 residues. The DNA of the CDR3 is TGTGCCAGCAGCTTCCGGGACAGTGGTAATTCACCCCTCCACTTT. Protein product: CASSFRDSGNSPLHF.

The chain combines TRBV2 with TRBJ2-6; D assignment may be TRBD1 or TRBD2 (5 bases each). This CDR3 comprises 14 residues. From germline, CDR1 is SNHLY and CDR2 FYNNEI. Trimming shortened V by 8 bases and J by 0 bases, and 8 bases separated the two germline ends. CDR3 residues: CASYGTSGANVLTF. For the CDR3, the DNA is TGTGCCAGCTATGGGACCTCTGGGGCCAACGTCCTGACTTTC.

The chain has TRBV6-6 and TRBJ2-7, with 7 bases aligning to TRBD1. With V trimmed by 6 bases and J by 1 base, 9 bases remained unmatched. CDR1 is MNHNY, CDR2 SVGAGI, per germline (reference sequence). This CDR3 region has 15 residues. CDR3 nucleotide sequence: TGTGCCAGCAGCGGGACAGAATTCCTTTCCTACGAGCAGTACTTC. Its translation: CASSGTEFLSYEQYF.

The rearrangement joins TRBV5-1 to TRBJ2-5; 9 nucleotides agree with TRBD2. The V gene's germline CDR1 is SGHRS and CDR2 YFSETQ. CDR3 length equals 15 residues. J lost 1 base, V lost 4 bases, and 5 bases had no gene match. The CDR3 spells CASSPGLAGQETQYF. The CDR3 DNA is TGCGCCAGCAGCCCGGGACTAGCCGGCCAAGAGACCCAGTACTTC.

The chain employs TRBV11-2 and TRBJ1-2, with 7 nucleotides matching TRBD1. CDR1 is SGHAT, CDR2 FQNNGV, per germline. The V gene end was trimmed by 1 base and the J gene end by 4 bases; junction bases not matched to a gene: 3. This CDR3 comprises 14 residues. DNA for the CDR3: TGTGCCAGCAGCTTAGGAGGGGGCGTCTATGGCTACACCTTC. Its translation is CASSLGGGVYGYTF.

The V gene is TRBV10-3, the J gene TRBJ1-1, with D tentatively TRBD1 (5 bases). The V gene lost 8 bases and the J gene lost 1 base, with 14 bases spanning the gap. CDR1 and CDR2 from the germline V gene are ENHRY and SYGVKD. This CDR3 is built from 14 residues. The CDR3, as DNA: TGTGCCATCGGCCCGACAGAACCGAACACTGAAGCTTTCTTT. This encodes CAIGPTEPNTEAFF.